What follows is one T cell receptor (beta chain) and its context. Its matching antigen is unknown. The junction differs from germline at one of its ends, possibly a read error. This specimen comes from a study of healthy donors' naive CD4 and CD8 T cells. Notes on the study in general: Reportedly, most V and J gene segments showed naive CD4+ versus CD8+ bias. Positive CDR3 charge linked to CD4+ cells, negative to CD8+ cells.

Germline V gene lookup returns CDR1 LGHNA and CDR2 YNFKEQ. The CDR3 extends over 16 amino acids. A linear amplification protocol produced the TCR libraries from 450 to 500 ng of total RNA. The authors' processing: 78,498 TCR alpha transcripts were sequenced from about 5 healthy donors. MiXCR was run by TCRdb on the reads, yielding one entry per CDR3 protein. TCRdb, rather than the study authors, made the V and J calls. The repertoire holds around 180,000 distinct CDR3 sequences, nearly 75% seen once, with 2% to 2.5% in the top ten. The clonotype comes from a pool of human donors in good health; the sample pools cells from several healthy donors. The gene calls are TRBV4-2 and TRBJ1-1; D is unresolved. The source material was naive CD4+ and CD8+ T cells sorted from blood, pooled from several donors. The CDR3 nucleotides are TGCGCCAGCAGCCAAGATTATGACCCCCAGTCGGCTGAAGCTTTCTTT. This sequence encodes CASSQDYDPQSAEAFF.